This T cell receptor beta chain is drawn from a study of T cells in Graves' hyperthyroidism and ophthalmopathy. This CDR3 spans 16 amino acids. Per the germline V gene, CDR1 is MDHEN and CDR2 is SYDVKM. V lost 6 bases to trimming and J lost 6 bases; unmatched junction nucleotides: 14. This clonotype was counted a single time. The TCR beta CDR3 regions underwent amplification using RNA transcripts as the source. HTBI primers were the set used in a first-round RT-PCR of the TCR CDR3. Via MiXCR, TCRdb re-called the multiplex PCR reads, giving one row per CDR3 protein. The table records approximately 610,000 distinct CDR3 sequences, approximately 14% of them present only once.

This receptor was obtained from a woman between 40 and 50 years old with Graves' ophthalmopathy. The material sequenced was blood. The chain couples TRBV28 to TRBJ1-5, with 7 bases identical to TRBD1. CDR3 sequence reads: CASSQTGSPESQPQHF. CDR3 DNA sequence: TGTGCCAGCAGCCAGACAGGGAGTCCGGAAAGTCAGCCCCAGCATTTT. Full variable domain (rest looked up from reference TRBV28 and TRBJ1-5): DVKVTQSSRYLVKRTGEKVFLECVQDMDHENMFWYRQDPGLGLRLIYFSYDVKMKEKGDIPEGYSVSREKKERFSLILESASTNQTSMYLCASSQTGSPESQPQHFGDGTRLSIL.